The 29 T cell receptor beta chains listed next were all sequenced from one sample in a study of blood T cell repertoires in COVID-19. Assay used: immunoSEQ multiplex PCR; TCRdb lists only in-frame clones, some missing. The repertoire holds more than 300,000 clones, with around 91% as singletons. What was sequenced was peripheral blood. These receptors came from a woman aged 18-35 years who had recovered from COVID-19.

CDR3 sequence reads: CASSELTGFGREKLFF. In nucleotides, the CDR3 is TGTGCCAGCAGTGAACTAACAGGGTTCGGTCGGGAAAAACTGTTTTTT. The chain has TRBV6-1 and TRBJ1-4; weak D call: TRBD1 (6 bases). The V gene lost 2 bases and the J gene lost 8 bases, with 18 bases spanning the gap. Germline values: CDR1 MNHNS, CDR2 SASEGT. The CDR3 runs to 16 residues.

The rearrangement uses TRBV23-1 and TRBJ2-7; unclear D gene. TRBV23-1 is an open reading frame, and its role is uncertain. This CDR3 spans 15 amino acids. The ends were cut back, 0 bases at V and 5 bases at J, with 14 bases in the middle. Here the CDR3 DNA reads TGCGCCAGCAGTCAATCGGATTTGCGGTCTAACGAGCAGTACGTC. Protein sequence: CASSQSDLRSNEQYV.

V usage is TRBV7-6 and J usage is TRBJ1-3; no definite D call. The CDR3 is 17 amino acids. V was shortened by 0 bases and J by 0 bases, with 12 bases between the two germline ends. Germline values: CDR1 SGHVS, CDR2 FNYEAQ. The CDR3 sequence: CASSLAPTSSSGNTIYF. CDR3 bases: TGTGCCAGCAGCTTAGCTCCGACATCCTCCTCTGGAAACACCATATATTTT.

V gene TRBV12-3 or TRBV12-4 combines with J gene TRBJ2-1; D unresolved. Trimming stripped 2 bases from V and 12 bases from J, with 11 bases between. The CDR3 loop spans 12 amino acids. This CDR3 is CASSLSVLGQFF. CDR3 coding DNA: TGTGCCAGCAGTTTAAGCGTGTTAGGGCAGTTCTTC.

This chain links TRBV19 with TRBJ2-2; 12 bases map to TRBD2. Germline trimming cut 2 bases from V and 5 bases from J; bases unmatched to any gene: 3. This CDR3 comprises 16 residues. Germline V gene sequence: CDR1 LNHDA, CDR2 SQIVND (reference sequence). CDR3 loop: CASSILAGGGTGELFF. The CDR3 nucleotides are TGTGCCAGTAGTATACTAGCGGGAGGGGGTACCGGGGAGCTGTTTTTT. Full variable domain (missing parts from reference TRBV19 and TRBJ2-2): DGGITQSPKYLFRKEGQNVTLSCEQNLNHDAMYWYRQDPGQGLRLIYYSQIVNDFQKGDIAEGYSVSREKKESFPLTVTSAQKNPTAFYLCASSILAGGGTGELFFGEGSRLTVL.

The chain combines TRBV6-4 with TRBJ2-2, with D perhaps matching TRBD1 (5 bases). V was cut by 8 bases and J by 2 bases, with 9 bases left in between. Germline V gene data show CDR1 as MRHNA and CDR2 as SNTAGT. This CDR3 region has 13 residues. The CDR3 DNA sequence: TGTGCCAGCCAGGACACCAACACCGGGGAGCTGTTTTTT. Its translation is CASQDTNTGELFF.

The chain links TRBV29-1 to TRBJ2-3, with a possible D match to TRBD2 (6 bases). Trimming left V 4 bases short and J 2 bases short, with 7 bases between. CDR3 size: 12 residues. CDR1 SQVTM and CDR2 ANQGSEA come from the germline V gene. For the CDR3, the DNA is TGCAGCGTTGGGAGGGCCACAGATACGCAGTATTTT. Residues: CSVGRATDTQYF.

The chain couples TRBV30 to TRBJ1-2; D ambiguous. Trimming removed 4 bases at V and 0 bases at J, with 24 bases between. The CDR3 loop spans 18 amino acids. CDR1 is GTSNPN and CDR2 is SVGIG in the germline V gene (reference sequence). The CDR3 is CAWNPYRVSGESNYGYTF. The CDR3 nucleotides are TGTGCCTGGAACCCCTATCGGGTTTCCGGCGAATCTAACTATGGCTACACCTTC.

This sequence joins TRBV11-2 and TRBJ2-1; 8 bases align to TRBD2. J was trimmed by 9 bases and V by 5 bases; bases with no gene match: 15. This CDR3 contains 16 residues. The germline V gene encodes CDR1 SGHAT and CDR2 FQNNGV. As DNA, the CDR3 is TGTGCCAGCAGCCCGCGGGAGGCCGCCCTGAGTGGTGAGCAGTTCTTC. Translating gives CASSPREAALSGEQFF.

The rearrangement links TRBV18 to TRBJ2-3, with D perhaps matching TRBD2 (7 bases). Trimming cost V 8 bases and J 6 bases, with 18 bases left between them. Germline CDR1 is KGHSH and CDR2 is LQKENI. The CDR3 length is 14 residues. The chain's CDR3 is CASLAGAVRDTQYF. The CDR3 bases are TGTGCCAGCCTGGCGGGGGCGGTGCGTGATACGCAGTATTTT.

The chain recombines TRBV7-9 with TRBJ1-1; unclear D gene. The CDR3 has 13 amino acids. Germline V gives CDR1 SEHNR, CDR2 FQNEAQ (reference sequence). Trimming stripped 2 bases from V and 3 bases from J, with 7 bases between. CDR3 sequence reads: CASSLMGDTEAFF. CDR3 nucleotide sequence: TGTGCCAGCAGCTTAATGGGCGACACTGAAGCTTTCTTT.

The chain carries TRBV3-1 (or the pseudogene TRBV3-2) and TRBJ2-5; TRBD1 matches at 9 bases. Germline assignment: CDR1 LGHDT and CDR2 YNNKEL (reference sequence). With V trimmed by 1 base and J by 5 bases, 8 bases remained unmatched. The CDR3 is made up of 16 amino acids. This CDR3 reads CASSQAQGQGAETQYF. The CDR3 DNA reads TGTGCCAGCAGCCAAGCCCAGGGACAGGGCGCGGAGACCCAGTACTTC.

DNA of the CDR3: TGTGCCAGCAGCCACTCATGGGGACAGGGCAACACCGGGGAGCTGTTTTTT. Protein: CASSHSWGQGNTGELFF. The chain uses TRBV14 and TRBJ2-2, with 9 bases that match TRBD1. CDR1 SGHDN and CDR2 FVKESK come from the germline V gene. The J segment lost 2 bases and the V segment lost 3 bases, leaving 7 bases of the junction unmatched. The CDR3 totals 17 residues.

The rearrangement links TRBV19 to TRBJ2-1, with 10 bases identical to TRBD2. J gave up 4 bases and V 5 bases, and 5 bases lay outside the gene matches. This CDR3 has 15 residues. Germline lookup yields CDR1 LNHDA and CDR2 SQIVND (reference sequence). The CDR3 DNA is TGTGCCAGTAGTCCAGCGGGGGGGGTTTACAATGAGCAGTTCTTC. Translation gives CASSPAGGVYNEQFF.

This rearrangement joins TRBV3-1 (or the pseudogene TRBV3-2) to TRBJ1-6, with 7 positions matching TRBD1. Germline V gene sequence: CDR1 LGHDT, CDR2 YNNKEL (reference sequence). V was pared by 5 bases and J by 7 bases, with 8 bases of the junction left unmatched. The CDR3 totals 15 residues. CDR3 amino acids: CASSYGQESNSPLHF. CDR3 bases: TGTGCCAGCAGCTATGGACAGGAGAGCAATTCACCCCTCCACTTT.

This CDR3 is CASSIGRDRGNQPQHF. The CDR3 nucleotides read TGTGCCAGTAGTATAGGCAGGGACAGGGGGAATCAGCCCCAGCATTTT. The chain couples TRBV19 to TRBJ1-5, with 11 bases matching TRBD1. Germline assignment: CDR1 LNHDA and CDR2 SQIVND (reference sequence). The J segment lost 4 bases and the V segment lost 1 base, leaving 3 bases of the junction unmatched. The CDR3 has 16 residues.

The chain links TRBV2 to TRBJ1-5; D perhaps matches TRBD1 (6 bases). The germline V gene has CDR1 SNHLY and CDR2 FYNNEI. Trimming cost V 2 bases and J 2 bases, with 10 bases left between them. The CDR3 is 15 residues long. The CDR3 nucleotides are TGTGCCAGCAGTGAATTACAGGGAGGCAATCAGCCCCAGCATTTT. Translation gives CASSELQGGNQPQHF.

J is TRBJ1-2 and V is TRBV28; D gene ambiguous. V lost 3 bases to trimming and J lost 5 bases, with 10 bases between them. The CDR3 sequence is 13 residues long. In germline, CDR1 is MDHEN, CDR2 SYDVKM. The CDR3 DNA is TGTGCCAGCAGTTTCACGCAGTCATATGGCTACACCTTC. The encoded protein is CASSFTQSYGYTF.

As concerns this clone: The sample holds other DNA sequences that translate to the same CDR3. The V gene is TRBV3-1 (or the pseudogene TRBV3-2), the J gene TRBJ2-5; unclear D gene. The germline V gene encodes CDR1 LGHDT and CDR2 YNNKEL (reference sequence). This CDR3 comprises 14 residues. V lost 0 bases and J lost 5, with 10 bases in between. The CDR3 sequence is CASSQDLYQETQYF. In DNA form, the CDR3 reads TGTGCCAGCAGCCAAGATCTTTATCAGGAGACCCAGTACTTC.

V gene TRBV12-5 combines with J gene TRBJ1-1, with 9 bases that match TRBD1. The CDR3 sequence is 15 residues long. Trimming removed 2 bases from V and 5 bases from J; junction bases left unmatched: 6. Per the germline V gene, CDR1 is LGHNT and CDR2 is FRNRAP. The CDR3 region has the DNA TGTGCTAGTGGTTTGATAGGGACAGGGAGGACTGAAGCTTTCTTT. Translating gives CASGLIGTGRTEAFF.

This clone was recorded only once. The chain carries TRBV2 and TRBJ1-4; weak D call: TRBD1 (6 bases). Germline assignment: CDR1 SNHLY and CDR2 FYNNEI. This CDR3 comprises 18 residues. Trimming pared 3 bases from V and 5 bases from J, leaving 22 bases between. Here the CDR3 reads CASSDFLWDNGSNEKLFF. For the CDR3, the DNA is TGTGCCAGCAGTGATTTTTTGTGGGACAACGGCAGCAATGAAAAACTGTTTTTT.

The chain links TRBV7-2 to TRBJ2-7; 9 bases are shared with TRBD2. CDR1 SGHTA and CDR2 FQGNSA come from the germline V gene. The CDR3 has 16 residues. V was pared by 0 bases and J by 4 bases, with 7 bases of the junction left unmatched. The CDR3 sequence: CASSLARGSGSYEQYV. The CDR3 DNA sequence: TGTGCCAGCAGCTTAGCTCGGGGTAGCGGGAGTTACGAGCAGTACGTC.

The chain couples TRBV21-1 to TRBJ2-6; the D segment call TRBD1 is taken from the table without a DNA check. TRBV21-1 is assigned pseudogene status. The CDR3 consists of 18 residues. The CDR3 nucleotides are TGTGCCAGCAGCAAAGTTTGGGACACTTCGACTGGGGCCAACGTCCTGACTTTC. Its protein is CASSKVWDTSTGANVLTF.

This rearrangement joins TRBV24-1 to TRBJ1-2, with D perhaps TRBD1 (5 bases). Trimming stripped 9 bases from V and 6 bases from J, with 13 bases between. CDR1 and CDR2 from the germline V gene are KGHDR and SFDVKD. This CDR3 has 12 residues. CDR3 region: CATAGEEDGYTF. As DNA, the CDR3 is TGTGCCACCGCGGGGGAAGAGGATGGCTACACCTTC.

The gene calls are TRBV27 and TRBJ1-2; tentatively, D is TRBD1 (6 bases). The CDR3 sequence is 16 residues long. Germline V gene data show CDR1 as MNHEY and CDR2 as SMNVEV (reference sequence). V was cut by 3 bases and J by 3 bases, with 17 bases left in between. This CDR3 is CASSLGVARGDYGYTF. The CDR3 region has the DNA TGTGCCAGCAGTTTGGGGGTCGCCAGGGGCGACTATGGCTACACCTTC.

V is TRBV6-4 and J is TRBJ2-3, with 13 nucleotides matching TRBD2. The CDR3 has 15 amino acids. V was pared by 6 bases and J by 2 bases, with 2 bases of the junction left unmatched. Germline-derived CDR1 and CDR2 are MRHNA and SNTAGT. The CDR3 protein is CASRGTSGATDTQYF. CDR3 DNA sequence: TGTGCCAGCAGAGGGACTAGCGGGGCCACAGATACGCAGTATTTT.

The chain joins TRBV7-2 to TRBJ1-1, with 10 bases identical to TRBD1. Trimming took 4 bases from V and 5 from J; bases not matched to a gene: 10. This CDR3 has 16 residues. Germline assignment: CDR1 SGHTA and CDR2 FQGNSA. The CDR3 coding sequence is TGTGCCAGCAGCTCTGGACAGGGGGGGGTGAGGACTGAAGCTTTCTTT. This sequence encodes CASSSGQGGVRTEAFF.

The rearrangement uses TRBV6-5 and TRBJ1-3, with D maybe TRBD1 (5 bases). Germline assignment: CDR1 MNHEY and CDR2 SVGAGI. The CDR3 totals 14 residues. Trimming took off 3 bases at V and 8 bases at J, with 14 bases between the two ends. The chain's CDR3 is CASSYWGQGDTIYF. The CDR3 DNA is TGTGCCAGCAGTTATTGGGGCCAAGGTGACACCATATATTTT.

This clone was counted between two and nine times. This chain joins TRBV5-5 and TRBJ2-1; 12 bases are a match to TRBD2. The J segment lost 9 bases and the V segment lost 4 bases, leaving 11 bases of the junction unmatched. The CDR3 extends over 16 amino acids. The germline V gene has CDR1 SGHKS and CDR2 YYEKEE (reference sequence). In DNA form, the CDR3 reads TGTGCCAGCAGCCCTCGACTAGCGGGAGTGATTCGTGAGCAGTTCTTC. Translating gives CASSPRLAGVIREQFF.